The 27 T cell receptor beta chains reported below all come from one sample, sequenced in a study of human T cells and chemical hapten exposure. TCRdb itself ran the RACE reads through MiXCR, one entry per CDR3 protein. The top ten clones hold about 1.4% of a sample with tens of thousands of distinct CDR3 sequences, roughly 7.6% of them seen once. Time point: patch test 1, 2 weeks after DPC sensitization. Treatment denoted: therapeutic diphenylcyclopropenone sensitization with weekly scalp DPC. Sample: whole blood, taken in connection with sensitization to the hapten diphenylcyclopropenone (DPC). These receptors all stem from a woman in her 30s with alopecia areata. Some clones in this sample may be carry-over from other donors' samples.

Only a few counts were recorded for this clonotype. CDR3 sequence reads: CASSLGEANTEAFF. CDR3 in DNA: TGTGCCAGCAGTTTGGGGGAGGCGAACACTGAAGCTTTCTTT. The chain employs TRBV12-3 or TRBV12-4 and TRBJ1-1, with TRBD1 as a possible D gene (5 bases). This CDR3 spans 14 amino acids. Trimming removed 3 bases at V and 1 base at J, with 9 bases between.

This clonotype was counted only a few times. The CDR3 protein is CSARDPGASGGPDTQYF. CDR3 bases: TGCAGTGCTAGAGATCCCGGTGCTAGCGGGGGGCCAGATACGCAGTATTTT. The rearrangement links TRBV20-1 to TRBJ2-3; 11 positions agree with TRBD2. Looked up from germline, CDR1 is DFQATT and CDR2 is SNEGSKA (reference sequence). V shed 0 bases, J shed 4 bases, and the junction held 9 bases outside the gene matches. This CDR3 has 17 residues.

The J gene is TRBJ2-3, the V gene TRBV6-5; a weak D match, TRBD2 (6 bases). V shed 2 bases and J shed 8 bases, with 23 bases lying between them. CDR1 is MNHEY, CDR2 SVGAGI, per germline. CDR3 length: 17 amino acids. The CDR3, as DNA: TGTGCCAGCAGTTACAATCCCCCCCAACTCCTGGGGGGTACGCAGTATTTT. Encoded protein: CASSYNPPQLLGGTQYF.

This clonotype was picked up many times. This chain links TRBV29-1 with TRBJ1-2, with D possibly matching TRBD1 (5 bases). Between the trimmed V and J ends, which lost 7 bases and 6 bases, there was a span of 24 bases. The CDR3 totals 15 residues. Germline CDR1 reads SQVTM; CDR2 reads ANQGSEA. The CDR3: CSAAPGAASLNGYTF. Written as DNA, the CDR3 is TGCAGCGCAGCCCCTGGGGCAGCTAGTCTCAATGGCTACACCTTC. The full variable domain, in which reference TRBV29-1 and TRBJ1-2 provide the parts outside the CDR3, is SAVISQKPSRDICQRGTSLTIQCQVDSQVTMMFWYRQQPGQSLTLIATANQGSEATYESGFVIDKFPISRPNLTFSTLTVSNMSPEDSSIYLCSAAPGAASLNGYTFGSGTRLTVV.

This clonotype was seen a few times. The V call is TRBV9, the J call TRBJ2-3; 7 nucleotides match TRBD1. Germline V CDR1 and CDR2: SGDLS, YYNGEE. Losses at the gene ends were 0 bases for V and 3 bases for J; bases not matched to a gene: 7. CDR3 length equals 16 residues. The CDR3 loop is CASSVGQGGITDTQYF. Written as DNA, the CDR3 is TGTGCCAGCAGCGTAGGACAGGGTGGTATTACAGATACGCAGTATTTT.

This clonotype appeared many times. The chain uses TRBV11-2 and TRBJ2-5; D possibly matches TRBD1 or TRBD2 (6 bases each). Trimming left V 0 bases short and J 5 bases short, with 10 bases between. This CDR3 spans 14 amino acids. Looked up from germline, CDR1 is SGHAT and CDR2 is FQNNGV. The CDR3 sequence is CASSLDTGRETQYF. CDR3 nucleotide sequence: TGTGCCAGCAGCTTAGACACAGGGAGGGAGACCCAGTACTTC.

In this sample, this clonotype turned up many times. The chain joins TRBV19 to TRBJ2-1; possible D gene TRBD1, 5 bases. CDR1 is LNHDA and CDR2 is SQIVND in the germline V gene (reference sequence). The CDR3 is 13 residues long. V shed 3 bases and J shed 12 bases, with 15 bases lying between them. CDR3 in DNA: TGTGCCAGTAGTATTACCCAGGGCACGGGGCAGTTCTTC. Translating gives CASSITQGTGQFF.

The sample holds a few counts of this clonotype. J is TRBJ1-5 and V is TRBV6-5, with a weak D call TRBD1 (6 bases). This CDR3 spans 16 amino acids. Between the trimmed V and J ends, which lost 5 bases and 0 bases, there was a span of 14 bases. The V gene's germline CDR1 is MNHEY and CDR2 SVGAGI. This chain's CDR3 is CASSPGQPISNQPQHF. The CDR3 DNA reads TGTGCCAGCAGTCCCGGACAGCCTATTAGCAATCAGCCCCAGCATTTT.

In its sample, this clonotype was seen many times. The chain is built from TRBV19 and TRBJ1-1, with no clear D. The CDR3 contains 13 residues. V gave up 3 bases and J gave up 7 bases, with 12 bases separating them. Germline V gene sequence: CDR1 LNHDA, CDR2 SQIVND (reference sequence). The CDR3 sequence: CASSIGTAVEAFF. CDR3 nucleotides: TGTGCCAGTAGTATTGGTACCGCGGTTGAAGCTTTCTTT.

This clonotype showed up just a few times. V is TRBV11-2 and J is TRBJ1-4; 7 positions agree with TRBD1. Germline CDR1 SGHAT, CDR2 FQNNGV. The CDR3 runs to 16 residues. V lost 0 bases and J lost 8; bases outside the gene matches: 9. In nucleotides, the CDR3 is TGTGCCAGCAGCTTAGATTTGAGGGGGCCTTGGGAAAAACTGTTTTTT. This encodes CASSLDLRGPWEKLFF.

This clonotype was observed at least ten times. The J gene is TRBJ2-4, the V gene TRBV20-1; D may be TRBD2 (6 bases). There are 17 residues in the CDR3. CDR1 is DFQATT, CDR2 SNEGSKA, per germline (reference sequence). Trimming removed 6 bases at V and 1 base at J, with 22 bases between. The CDR3 loop reads CSAQGGEGASAKNIQYF. The CDR3 DNA sequence: TGCAGTGCCCAGGGAGGAGAGGGTGCTTCGGCCAAAAACATTCAGTACTTC.

The chain recombines TRBV6-5 with TRBJ1-1; possible D gene TRBD1, 5 bases. V lost 5 bases and J 6 bases, leaving 13 bases between the germline ends. The CDR3 has 13 residues. Germline CDR1 MNHEY, CDR2 SVGAGI. CDR3 amino acids: CASSLYGAAEAFF. CDR3 DNA: TGTGCCAGCAGTCTTTATGGGGCGGCTGAAGCTTTCTTT.

This clonotype has only a few counts. The rearrangement uses TRBV12-3 or TRBV12-4 and TRBJ1-2; 11 bases match TRBD1. The J segment lost 5 bases and the V segment lost 5 bases, leaving 7 bases of the junction unmatched. The CDR3 consists of 15 residues. Written as DNA, the CDR3 is TGTGCCAGCAGTCCTTGGGACAGGGGGGGTTATGGCTACACCTTC. It encodes CASSPWDRGGYGYTF.

This clonotype was counted at least ten times. V and J are TRBV12-3 or TRBV12-4 and TRBJ2-6; D not resolved. CDR3 length equals 10 residues. With 2 bases removed from V and 12 bases from J, the gap between germline ends came to 2 bases. CDR3 nucleotides: TGTGCCAGCAGTTTAAGCGTCCTGACTTTC. Amino acid sequence: CASSLSVLTF.

This clonotype was seen repeatedly, ten times or more. The chain joins TRBV2 to TRBJ1-3, with no clear D. Germline V lookup: CDR1 SNHLY, CDR2 FYNNEI. Trimming pared 4 bases from V and 0 bases from J, leaving 7 bases between. The CDR3 covers 14 residues. The CDR3 region is CASSGRTSGNTIYF. For the CDR3, the DNA is TGTGCCAGCAGTGGCCGGACCTCTGGAAACACCATATATTTT.

This clonotype was counted at least ten times. The V call is TRBV21-1, the J call TRBJ1-5. TRBV21-1 is a documented pseudogene. The CDR3 has 13 residues. The CDR3 DNA reads as TGTGCCAGCAGCATGAGTAGCAATCAGCCCCAGCATTTT. It translates to CASSMSSNQPQHF.

The chain couples TRBV3-1 to TRBJ2-5; D uncertain. The CDR3 runs 15 residues. V lost 1 base and J lost 5, with 14 bases in between. Germline values: CDR1 LGHDT, CDR2 YNNKEL (reference sequence). CDR3 sequence: CASSQGIGSQETQYF. The CDR3, as DNA: TGTGCCAGCAGCCAAGGCATTGGATCGCAGGAGACCCAGTACTTC.

As concerns this clonotype: Possible read error: a much larger clone is one base away. The chain uses TRBV5-5 and TRBJ1-2; D unresolved. The ends were cut back, 5 bases at V and 2 bases at J, with 10 bases in the middle. This CDR3 is 13 amino acids long. Germline-derived CDR1 and CDR2 are SGHKS and YYEKEE (reference sequence). CDR3 in DNA: TGTGCCAGCAGTAGCGATACGAACTATGGCTACACCTTC. It specifies CASSSDTNYGYTF. Full variable domain (missing parts from reference TRBV5-5 and TRBJ1-2): DAGVTQSPTHLIKTRGQQVTLRCSPISGHKSVSWYQQVLGQGPQFIFQYYEKEERGRGNFPDRFSARQFPNYSSELNVNALLLGDSALYLCASSSDTNYGYTFGSGTRLTVV.

This clonotype was observed a few times. The rearrangement links TRBV13 to TRBJ1-1; the match to TRBD1 covers 8 bases. J was trimmed by 5 bases and V by 0 bases; bases with no gene match: 5. This CDR3 contains 15 residues. Germline assignment: CDR1 PRHDT and CDR2 FYEKMQ (reference sequence). CDR3 protein: CASSLGRGRKTEAFF. The CDR3 DNA follows: TGTGCCAGCAGCTTAGGCAGGGGGCGTAAGACTGAAGCTTTCTTT.

This clonotype was counted at least ten times. The J gene is TRBJ1-6, the V gene TRBV2; D is perhaps TRBD1 (6 bases). Germline values: CDR1 SNHLY, CDR2 FYNNEI. The CDR3 has 17 amino acids. V lost 6 bases, J lost 0 bases, and 15 bases lay in between. The chain's CDR3 is CASSAYRVSSYNSPLHF. Written as DNA, the CDR3 is TGTGCCAGCAGCGCGTACAGGGTGAGCTCCTATAATTCACCCCTCCACTTT.

The chain recombines TRBV28 with TRBJ1-5; weak D call: TRBD1 (5 bases). CDR1 and CDR2 from the germline V gene are MDHEN and SYDVKM. V was clipped by 7 bases and J by 3 bases, with 13 bases between them. CDR3 length equals 14 residues. DNA for the CDR3: TGTGCCAGCAACACGTGGGGGAACAATCAGCCCCAGCATTTT. This gives the protein CASNTWGNNQPQHF. Full variable domain (missing parts from reference TRBV28 and TRBJ1-5): DVKVTQSSRYLVKRTGEKVFLECVQDMDHENMFWYRQDPGLGLRLIYFSYDVKMKEKGDIPEGYSVSREKKERFSLILESASTNQTSMYLCASNTWGNNQPQHFGDGTRLSIL.

A note on this clonotype: This may be a read error, as it is one base from a much larger clone. The gene calls are TRBV4-1 and TRBJ2-1, with a possible D match to TRBD2 (6 bases). Germline V gene data show CDR1 as MGHRA and CDR2 as YSYEKL. V lost 6 bases and J lost 2, with 17 bases in between. The length of the CDR3 is 16 residues. CDR3 sequence (DNA): TGCGCCAGCAGGGCCCTGGGAGGTGGCCCCTACAATGAGCAGTTCTTC. It codes for CASRALGGGPYNEQFF.

This clonotype was found a few times. This rearrangement joins TRBV7-9 to TRBJ1-6, with a weak D call TRBD1 (5 bases). The germline CDR1 and CDR2 sequences are SEHNR and FQNEAQ (reference sequence). This CDR3 is built from 15 residues. V was cut by 1 base and J by 10 bases, with 14 bases left in between. CDR3 in amino acids: CASSLGGERGSPLHF. The CDR3 nucleotides are TGTGCCAGCAGCTTAGGGGGAGAGCGGGGCTCACCCCTCCACTTT.

This clonotype showed up many times. This chain uses TRBV29-1 with TRBJ1-1, with D tentatively TRBD1 (6 bases). CDR3 length equals 13 residues. Germline values: CDR1 SQVTM, CDR2 ANQGSEA. In DNA, the CDR3 is TGCACCATTCTCGGGGGGCGAAACACTGAAGCTTTCTTT. The encoded protein is CTILGGRNTEAFF.

This clonotype was observed many times. The chain links TRBV10-2 to TRBJ2-7, with no clear D. The CDR3 runs to 13 residues. Trimming pared 2 bases from V and 4 bases from J, leaving 9 bases between. Germline V gives CDR1 WSHSY, CDR2 SAAADI. The CDR3 protein is CASSEAPRYEQYF. For the CDR3, the DNA is TGCGCCAGCAGTGAGGCACCGAGATACGAGCAGTACTTC.

This clonotype has only a few counts. The rearrangement links TRBV12-3 or TRBV12-4 to TRBJ1-5; D unclear. The CDR3 has 16 residues. Deletions cut 3 bases from V and 4 bases from J, with 16 bases between. Here the CDR3 reads CASSLLSPGENQPQHF. As DNA, the CDR3 is TGTGCCAGCAGTTTGCTCTCTCCCGGGGAAAATCAGCCCCAGCATTTT.

This chain uses TRBV6-1 with TRBJ1-5; tentative D call: TRBD1 (5 bases). The CDR3 loop spans 15 amino acids. Trimming took 7 bases from V and 3 from J, leaving 16 bases between them. The germline gives CDR1 MNHNS, CDR2 SASEGT. CDR3 region: CASTDTPGPNQPQHF. In DNA, the CDR3 is TGTGCCAGCACGGACACCCCGGGCCCCAATCAGCCCCAGCATTTT.